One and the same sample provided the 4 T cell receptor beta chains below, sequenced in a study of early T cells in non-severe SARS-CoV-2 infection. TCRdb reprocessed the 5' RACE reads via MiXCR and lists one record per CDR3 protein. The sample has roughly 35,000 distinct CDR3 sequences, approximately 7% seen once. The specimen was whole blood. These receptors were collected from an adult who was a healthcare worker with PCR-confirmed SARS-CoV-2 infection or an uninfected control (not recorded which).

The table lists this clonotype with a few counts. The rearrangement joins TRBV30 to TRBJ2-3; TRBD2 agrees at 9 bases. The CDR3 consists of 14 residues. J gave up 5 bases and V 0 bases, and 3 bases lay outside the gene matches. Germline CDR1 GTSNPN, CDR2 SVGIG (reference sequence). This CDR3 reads CAWSVAGGGDTQYF. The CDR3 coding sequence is TGTGCCTGGAGTGTAGCGGGAGGCGGAGATACGCAGTATTTT.

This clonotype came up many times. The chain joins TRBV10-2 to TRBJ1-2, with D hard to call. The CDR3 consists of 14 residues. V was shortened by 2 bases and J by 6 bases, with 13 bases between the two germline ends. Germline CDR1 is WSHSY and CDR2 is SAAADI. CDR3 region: CASSETRAQNGYTF. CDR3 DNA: TGCGCCAGCAGTGAGACGAGGGCGCAAAATGGCTACACCTTC.

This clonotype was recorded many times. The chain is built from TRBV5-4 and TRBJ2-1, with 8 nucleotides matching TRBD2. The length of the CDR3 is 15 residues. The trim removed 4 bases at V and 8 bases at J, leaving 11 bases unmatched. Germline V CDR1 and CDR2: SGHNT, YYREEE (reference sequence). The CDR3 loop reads CASSRRTSQMDEQFF. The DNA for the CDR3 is TGTGCCAGCAGCCGGCGGACTAGCCAAATGGATGAGCAGTTCTTC.

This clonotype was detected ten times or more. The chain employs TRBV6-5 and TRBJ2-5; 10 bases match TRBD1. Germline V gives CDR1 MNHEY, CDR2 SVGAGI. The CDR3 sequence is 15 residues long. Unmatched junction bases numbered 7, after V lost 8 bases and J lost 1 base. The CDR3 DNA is TGTGCCAGCTCGACGGGACAGGGGATCCAAGAGACCCAGTACTTC. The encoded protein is CASSTGQGIQETQYF.